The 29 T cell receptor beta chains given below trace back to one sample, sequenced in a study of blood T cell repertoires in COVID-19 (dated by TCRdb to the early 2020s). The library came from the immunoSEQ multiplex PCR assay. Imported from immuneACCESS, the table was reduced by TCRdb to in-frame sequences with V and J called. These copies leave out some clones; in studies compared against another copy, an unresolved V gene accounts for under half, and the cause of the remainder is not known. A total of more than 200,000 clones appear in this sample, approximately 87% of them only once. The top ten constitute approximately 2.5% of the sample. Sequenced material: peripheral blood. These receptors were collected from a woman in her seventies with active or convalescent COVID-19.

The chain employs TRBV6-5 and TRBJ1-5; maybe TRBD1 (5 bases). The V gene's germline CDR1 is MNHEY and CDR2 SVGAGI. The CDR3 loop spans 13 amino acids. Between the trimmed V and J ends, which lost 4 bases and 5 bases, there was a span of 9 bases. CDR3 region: CASSSGFDQPQHF. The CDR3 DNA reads TGTGCCAGCAGTTCAGGGTTTGATCAGCCCCAGCATTTT.

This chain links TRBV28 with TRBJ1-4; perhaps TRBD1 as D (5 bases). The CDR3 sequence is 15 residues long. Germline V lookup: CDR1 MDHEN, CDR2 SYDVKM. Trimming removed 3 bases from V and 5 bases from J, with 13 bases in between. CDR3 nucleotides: TGTGCCAGCAGTTTGGGGCAGCTTTGGAATGAAAAACTGTTTTTT. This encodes CASSLGQLWNEKLFF.

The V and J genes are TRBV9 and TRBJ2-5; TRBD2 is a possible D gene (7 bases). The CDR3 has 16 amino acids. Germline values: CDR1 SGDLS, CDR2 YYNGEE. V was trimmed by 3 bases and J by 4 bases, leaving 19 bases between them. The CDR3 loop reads CASSAHGRGGRETQYF. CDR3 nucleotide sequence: TGTGCCAGCAGCGCCCATGGGAGGGGGGGCCGAGAGACCCAGTACTTC.

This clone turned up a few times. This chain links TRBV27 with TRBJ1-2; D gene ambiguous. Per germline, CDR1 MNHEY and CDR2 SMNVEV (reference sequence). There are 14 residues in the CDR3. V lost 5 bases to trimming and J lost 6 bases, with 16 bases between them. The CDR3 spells CASSQSARTDGYTF. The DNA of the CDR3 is TGTGCCAGCAGTCAAAGCGCCCGCACCGATGGCTACACCTTC.

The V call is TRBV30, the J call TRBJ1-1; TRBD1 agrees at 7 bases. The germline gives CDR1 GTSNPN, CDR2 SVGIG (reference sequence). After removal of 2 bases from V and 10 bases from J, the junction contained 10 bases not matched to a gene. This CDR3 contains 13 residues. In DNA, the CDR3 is TGTGCCTGGAGTAGAAATACAGGGGATGGAGCTTTCTTT. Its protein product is CAWSRNTGDGAFF.

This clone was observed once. In DNA form, the CDR3 reads TGTGCCAGCAGCCAAGTCCTGTGGAGCTCTGGGGCCAACGTCCTGACTTTC. Residues: CASSQVLWSSGANVLTF. The chain combines TRBV3-1 (or the pseudogene TRBV3-2) with TRBJ2-6; D is uncertain. Germline V gene data show CDR1 as LGHDT and CDR2 as YNNKEL (reference sequence). The CDR3 is 17 amino acids. V was pared by 1 base and J by 0 bases, with 10 bases between.

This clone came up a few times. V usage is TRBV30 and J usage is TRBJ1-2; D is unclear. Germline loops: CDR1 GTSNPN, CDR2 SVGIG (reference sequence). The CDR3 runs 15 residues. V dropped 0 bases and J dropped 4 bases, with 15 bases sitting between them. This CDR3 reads CAWSVAGGITYGYTF. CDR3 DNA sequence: TGTGCCTGGAGTGTAGCCGGAGGGATTACCTATGGCTACACCTTC.

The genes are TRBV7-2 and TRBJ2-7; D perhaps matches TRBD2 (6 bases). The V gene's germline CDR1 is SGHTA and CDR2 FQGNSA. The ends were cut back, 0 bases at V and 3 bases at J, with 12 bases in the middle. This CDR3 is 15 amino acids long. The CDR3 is CASSLAGGTHYEQYF. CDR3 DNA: TGTGCCAGCAGCTTAGCGGGCGGGACTCACTACGAGCAGTACTTC.

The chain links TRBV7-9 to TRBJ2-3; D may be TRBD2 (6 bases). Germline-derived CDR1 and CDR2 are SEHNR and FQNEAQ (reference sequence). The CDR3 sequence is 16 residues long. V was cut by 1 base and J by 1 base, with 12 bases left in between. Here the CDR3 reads CASSLGGWGGTDTQYF. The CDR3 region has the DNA TGTGCCAGCAGCTTAGGCGGGTGGGGGGGCACAGATACGCAGTATTTT.

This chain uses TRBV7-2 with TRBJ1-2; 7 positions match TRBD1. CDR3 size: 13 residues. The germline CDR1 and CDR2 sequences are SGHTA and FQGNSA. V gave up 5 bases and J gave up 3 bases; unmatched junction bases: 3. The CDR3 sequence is CASSPTGDYGYTF. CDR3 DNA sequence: TGTGCCAGCAGCCCAACAGGGGACTATGGCTACACCTTC.

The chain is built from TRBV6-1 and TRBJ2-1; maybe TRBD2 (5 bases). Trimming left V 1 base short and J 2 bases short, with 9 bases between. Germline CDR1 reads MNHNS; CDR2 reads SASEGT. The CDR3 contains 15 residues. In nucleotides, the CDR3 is TGTGCCAGCAGTGAAGGGCTAGCAACCTACAATGAGCAGTTCTTC. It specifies CASSEGLATYNEQFF.

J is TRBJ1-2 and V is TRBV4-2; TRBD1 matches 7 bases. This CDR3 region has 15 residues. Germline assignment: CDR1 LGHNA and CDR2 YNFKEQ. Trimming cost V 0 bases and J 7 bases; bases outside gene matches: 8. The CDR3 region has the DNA TGTGCCAGCAGCCAAGAGCGAGGGGGCAGTGGTGGCTACACCTTC. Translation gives CASSQERGGSGGYTF.

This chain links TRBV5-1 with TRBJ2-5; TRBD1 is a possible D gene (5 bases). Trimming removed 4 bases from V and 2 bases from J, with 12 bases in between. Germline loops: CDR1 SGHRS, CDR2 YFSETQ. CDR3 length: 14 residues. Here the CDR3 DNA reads TGCGCCAGCAGCCACGACAGTACTCAAGAGACCCAGTACTTC. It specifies CASSHDSTQETQYF.

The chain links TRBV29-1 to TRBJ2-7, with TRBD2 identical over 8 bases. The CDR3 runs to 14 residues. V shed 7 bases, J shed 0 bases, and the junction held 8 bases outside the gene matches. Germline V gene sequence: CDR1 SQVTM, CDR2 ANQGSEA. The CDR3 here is CSAGGSGTSYEQYF. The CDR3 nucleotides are TGCAGCGCTGGGGGTAGCGGGACCTCCTACGAGCAGTACTTC.

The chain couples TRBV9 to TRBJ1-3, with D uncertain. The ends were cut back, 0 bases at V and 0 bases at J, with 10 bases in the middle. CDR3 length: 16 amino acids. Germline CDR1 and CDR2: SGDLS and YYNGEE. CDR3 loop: CASSVANAYSGNTIYF. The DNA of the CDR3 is TGTGCCAGCAGCGTAGCTAACGCCTACTCTGGAAACACCATATATTTT.

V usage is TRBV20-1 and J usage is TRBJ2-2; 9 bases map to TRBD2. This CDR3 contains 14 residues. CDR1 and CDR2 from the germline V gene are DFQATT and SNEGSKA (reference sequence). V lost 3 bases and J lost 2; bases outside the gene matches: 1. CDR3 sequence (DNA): TGCAGTGCTAGTCTAGCGGGAAACACCGGGGAGCTGTTTTTT. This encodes CSASLAGNTGELFF.

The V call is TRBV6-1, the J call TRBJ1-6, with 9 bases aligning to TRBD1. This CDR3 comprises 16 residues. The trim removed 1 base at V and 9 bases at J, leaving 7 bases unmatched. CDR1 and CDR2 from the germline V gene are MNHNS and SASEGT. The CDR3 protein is CASSEGPTGGGSPLHF. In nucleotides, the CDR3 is TGTGCCAGCAGTGAAGGGCCGACAGGGGGAGGTTCACCCCTCCACTTT.

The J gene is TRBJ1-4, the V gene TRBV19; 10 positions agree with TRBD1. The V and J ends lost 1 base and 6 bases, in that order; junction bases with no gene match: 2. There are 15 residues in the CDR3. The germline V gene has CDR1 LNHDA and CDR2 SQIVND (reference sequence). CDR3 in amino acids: CASSIVGQGDEKLFF. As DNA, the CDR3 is TGTGCCAGTAGTATAGTTGGACAGGGGGATGAAAAACTGTTTTTT.

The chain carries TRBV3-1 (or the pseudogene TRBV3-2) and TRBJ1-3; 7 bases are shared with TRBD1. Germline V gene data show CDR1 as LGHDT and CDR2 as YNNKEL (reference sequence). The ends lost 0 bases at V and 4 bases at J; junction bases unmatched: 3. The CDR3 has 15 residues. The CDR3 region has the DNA TGTGCCAGCAGCCAAGAGACAGGGAGGGGAAACACCATATATTTT. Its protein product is CASSQETGRGNTIYF.

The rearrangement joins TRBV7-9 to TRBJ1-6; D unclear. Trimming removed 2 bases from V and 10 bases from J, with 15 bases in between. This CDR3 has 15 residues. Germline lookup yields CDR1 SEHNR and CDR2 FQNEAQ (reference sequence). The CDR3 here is CASSLTDPRRSPLHF. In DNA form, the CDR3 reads TGTGCCAGCAGCTTAACAGACCCCAGGAGGTCACCCCTCCACTTT.

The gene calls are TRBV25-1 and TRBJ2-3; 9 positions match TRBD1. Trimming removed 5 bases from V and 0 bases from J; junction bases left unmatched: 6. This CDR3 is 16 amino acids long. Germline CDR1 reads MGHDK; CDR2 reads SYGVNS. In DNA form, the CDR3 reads TGTGCCAGCAGTCCAAGACAGGGGGTGAGCACAGATACGCAGTATTTT. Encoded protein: CASSPRQGVSTDTQYF.

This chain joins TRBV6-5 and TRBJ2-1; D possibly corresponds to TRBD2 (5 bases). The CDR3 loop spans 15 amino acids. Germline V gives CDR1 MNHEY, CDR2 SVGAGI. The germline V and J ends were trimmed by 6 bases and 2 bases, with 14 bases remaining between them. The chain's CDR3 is CASSPADAPYNEQFF. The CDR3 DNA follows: TGTGCCAGCAGCCCAGCGGACGCTCCCTACAATGAGCAGTTCTTC.

CDR3 in amino acids: CASSLAGRYQETQYF. The DNA for the CDR3 is TGTGCCAGCAGCTTAGCGGGGAGGTACCAAGAGACCCAGTACTTC. The chain uses TRBV7-2 and TRBJ2-5, with TRBD2 as a possible D gene (6 bases). V shed 0 bases and J shed 0 bases, with 8 bases lying between them. CDR1 SGHTA and CDR2 FQGNSA come from the germline V gene. CDR3 length: 15 residues.

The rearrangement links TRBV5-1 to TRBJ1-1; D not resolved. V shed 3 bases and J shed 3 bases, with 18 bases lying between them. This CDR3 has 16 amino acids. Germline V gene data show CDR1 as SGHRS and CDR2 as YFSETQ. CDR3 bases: TGCGCCAGCAGCTCCACTTTATGGGGAGTGGACACTGAAGCTTTCTTT. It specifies CASSSTLWGVDTEAFF.

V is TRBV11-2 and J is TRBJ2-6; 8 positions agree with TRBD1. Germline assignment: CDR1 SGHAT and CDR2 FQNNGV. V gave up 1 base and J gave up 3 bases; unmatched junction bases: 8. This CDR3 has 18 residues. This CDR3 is CASSLVAGGASGANVLTF. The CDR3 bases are TGTGCCAGCAGCTTAGTAGCAGGGGGCGCTAGTGGGGCCAACGTCCTGACTTTC. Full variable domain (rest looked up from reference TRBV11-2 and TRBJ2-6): EAGVAQSPRYKIIEKRQSVAFWCNPISGHATLYWYQQILGQGPKLLIQFQNNGVVDDSQLPKDRFSAERLKGVDSTLKIQPAKLEDSAVYLCASSLVAGGASGANVLTFGAGSRLTVL.

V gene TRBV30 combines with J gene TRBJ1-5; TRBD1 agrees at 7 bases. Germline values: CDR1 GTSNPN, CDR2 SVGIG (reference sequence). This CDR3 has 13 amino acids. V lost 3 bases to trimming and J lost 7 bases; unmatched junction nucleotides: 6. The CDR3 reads CAWSATGAQPQHF. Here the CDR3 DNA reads TGTGCCTGGAGCGCAACAGGGGCCCAGCCCCAGCATTTT.

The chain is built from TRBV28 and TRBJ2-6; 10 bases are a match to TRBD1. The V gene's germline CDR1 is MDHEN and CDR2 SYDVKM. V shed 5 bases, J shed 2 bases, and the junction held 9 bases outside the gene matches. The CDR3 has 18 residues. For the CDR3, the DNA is TGTGCCAGCAGTCCGACCGGGACAGGGGTTGCTGGGGCCAACGTCCTGACTTTC. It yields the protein CASSPTGTGVAGANVLTF.

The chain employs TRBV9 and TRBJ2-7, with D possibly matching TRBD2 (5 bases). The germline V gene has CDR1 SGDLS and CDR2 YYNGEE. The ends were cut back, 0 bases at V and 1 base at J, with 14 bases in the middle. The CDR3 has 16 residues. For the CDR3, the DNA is TGTGCCAGCAGCGTAGGAGGCAGAGGGATATCCTACGAGCAGTACTTC. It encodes CASSVGGRGISYEQYF.

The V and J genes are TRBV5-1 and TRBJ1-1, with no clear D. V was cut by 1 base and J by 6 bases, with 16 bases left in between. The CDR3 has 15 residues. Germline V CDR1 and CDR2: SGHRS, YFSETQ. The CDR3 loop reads CASSLTAEVVSEAFF. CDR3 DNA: TGCGCCAGCAGCTTGACCGCTGAGGTGGTCTCTGAAGCTTTCTTT.